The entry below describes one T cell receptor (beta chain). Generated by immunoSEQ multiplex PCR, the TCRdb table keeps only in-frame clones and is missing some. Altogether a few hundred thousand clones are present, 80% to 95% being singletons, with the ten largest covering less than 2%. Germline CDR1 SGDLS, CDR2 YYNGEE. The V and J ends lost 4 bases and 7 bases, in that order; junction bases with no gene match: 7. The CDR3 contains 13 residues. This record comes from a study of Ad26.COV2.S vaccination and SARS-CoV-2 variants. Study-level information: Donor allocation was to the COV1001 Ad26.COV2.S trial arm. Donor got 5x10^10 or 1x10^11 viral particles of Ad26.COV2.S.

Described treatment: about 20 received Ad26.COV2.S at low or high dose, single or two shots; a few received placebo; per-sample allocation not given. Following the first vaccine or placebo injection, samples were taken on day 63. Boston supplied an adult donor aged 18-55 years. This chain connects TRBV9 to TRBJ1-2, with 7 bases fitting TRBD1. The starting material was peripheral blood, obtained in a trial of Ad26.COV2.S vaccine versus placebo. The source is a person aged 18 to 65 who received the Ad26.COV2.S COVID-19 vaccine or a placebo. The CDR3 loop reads CASSPGGGFGYTF. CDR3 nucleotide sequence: TGTGCCAGCAGCCCAGGGGGAGGATTTGGCTACACCTTC.